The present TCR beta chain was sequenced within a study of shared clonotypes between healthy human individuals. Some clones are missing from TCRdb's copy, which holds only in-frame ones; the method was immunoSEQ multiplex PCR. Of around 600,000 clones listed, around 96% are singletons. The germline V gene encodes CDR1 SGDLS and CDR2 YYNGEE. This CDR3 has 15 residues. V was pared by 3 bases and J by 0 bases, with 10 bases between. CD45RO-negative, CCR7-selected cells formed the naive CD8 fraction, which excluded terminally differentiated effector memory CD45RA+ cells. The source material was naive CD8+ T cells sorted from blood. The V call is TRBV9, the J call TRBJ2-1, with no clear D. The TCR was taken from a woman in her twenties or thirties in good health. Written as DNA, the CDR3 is TGTGCCAGCAGCGGCTTTAGCCTCTCCTACAATGAGCAGTTCTTC. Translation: CASSGFSLSYNEQFF.